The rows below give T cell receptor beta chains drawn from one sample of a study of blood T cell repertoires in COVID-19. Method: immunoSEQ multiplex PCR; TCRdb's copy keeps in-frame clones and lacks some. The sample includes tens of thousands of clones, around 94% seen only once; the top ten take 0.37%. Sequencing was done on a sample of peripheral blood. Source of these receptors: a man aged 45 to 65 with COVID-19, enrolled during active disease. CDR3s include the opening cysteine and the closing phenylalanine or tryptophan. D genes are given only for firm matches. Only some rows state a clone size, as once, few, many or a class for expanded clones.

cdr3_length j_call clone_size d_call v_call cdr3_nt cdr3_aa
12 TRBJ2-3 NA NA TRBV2 TGTGCCAGCAGTGAAGTAGCGGATACGCAGTATTTT CASSEVADTQYF
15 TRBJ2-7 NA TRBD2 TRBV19 TGTGCCAGTAGTATAGTCGGCGGGAGTTCCTACGAGCAGTACTTC CASSIVGGSSYEQYF
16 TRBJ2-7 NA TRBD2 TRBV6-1 TGTGCCAGCAGTGGCAGCGGGGCAGGCGTCTCCTACGAGCAGTACTTC CASSGSGAGVSYEQYF
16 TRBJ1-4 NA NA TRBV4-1 TGCGCCAGCAGCCAAGATACGGGGAGCTTAAATGAAAAACTGTTTTTT CASSQDTGSLNEKLFF
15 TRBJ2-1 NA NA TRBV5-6 TGTGCCAGCAGCTCGCCTCGACTGGTTAACAATGAGCAGTTCTTC CASSSPRLVNNEQFF
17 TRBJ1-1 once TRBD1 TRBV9 TGTGCCAGCAGCGTAGAATCGACGACAGGGGGAAACACTGAAGCTTTCTTT CASSVESTTGGNTEAFF
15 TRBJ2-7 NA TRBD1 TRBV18 TGTGCCAGCTCACCCCAACAGGGGCGCTGGGTTGAGCAGTACTTC CASSPQQGRWVEQYF
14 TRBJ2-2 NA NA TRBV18 TGTGCCAGCTCAAAACAGATAAACACCGGGGAGCTGTTTTTT CASSKQINTGELFF
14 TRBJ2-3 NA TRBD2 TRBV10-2 TGCGCCAGCAGTGGCAGCGCGGGAGGGTATACGCAGTATTTT CASSGSAGGYTQYF
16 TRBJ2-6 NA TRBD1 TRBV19 TGTGCCAGTAGAAGGACAGGAAGCTCTGGGGCCAACGTCCTGACTTTC CASRRTGSSGANVLTF
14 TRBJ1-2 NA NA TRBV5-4 TGTGCCAGCAGCCCCCCTAGAGGGGACAATGGCTACACCTTC CASSPPRGDNGYTF
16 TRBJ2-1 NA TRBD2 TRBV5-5 TGTGCCAGCAGCCGGGGGACTAGCGGGATCTACAATGAGCAGTTCTTC CASSRGTSGIYNEQFF
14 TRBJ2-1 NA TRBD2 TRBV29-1 TGCAGCGCCAAAGGACTAGCGGGTTACAATGAGCAGTTCTTC CSAKGLAGYNEQFF
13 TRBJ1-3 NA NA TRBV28 TGTGCCAGCAGTTTTATTTCTGGAAACACCATATATTTT CASSFISGNTIYF
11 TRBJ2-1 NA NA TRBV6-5 TGTGCCAGCAGTTACGCGAATGAGCAGTTCTTC CASSYANEQFF
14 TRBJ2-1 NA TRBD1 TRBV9 TGTGCCAGCGGGGGACAGAGCTCCTACAATGAGCAGTTCTTC CASGGQSSYNEQFF
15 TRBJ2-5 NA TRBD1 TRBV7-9 TGTGCCAGCAGCTCCCGGGACAGGGGGCAAGAGACCCAGTACTTC CASSSRDRGQETQYF
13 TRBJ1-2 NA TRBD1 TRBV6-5 TGTGCCAGCAGGGGAACAGGGGTGGGTGGCTACACCTTC CASRGTGVGGYTF
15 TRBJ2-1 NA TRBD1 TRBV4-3 TGCGCCAGCAGCCAGCGACAGGGTCCCTACAATGAGCAGTTCTTC CASSQRQGPYNEQFF
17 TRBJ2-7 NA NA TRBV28 TGTGCCAGCAGTTTAGGGGGCGGGAGAGGCTATCCCTACGAGCAGTACTTC CASSLGGGRGYPYEQYF
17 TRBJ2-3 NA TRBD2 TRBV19 TGTGCCAGTAGTGTTCTGACTAGCGGGAGGTTCACAGATACGCAGTATTTT CASSVLTSGRFTDTQYF
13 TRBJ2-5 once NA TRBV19 TGTGCCAGTAGTATAAGTCAATCGGGGACCCAGTACTTC CASSISQSGTQYF
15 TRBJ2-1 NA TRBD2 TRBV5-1 TGCGCCAGCAGCTTATCGGGAGGGCCTTATAATGAGCAGTTCTTC CASSLSGGPYNEQFF
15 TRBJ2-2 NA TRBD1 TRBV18 TGTGCCAGCTCACTCGGGACAGCCGACACCGGGGAGCTGTTTTTT CASSLGTADTGELFF
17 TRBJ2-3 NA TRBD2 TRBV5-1 TGCGCCAGCAGCGCTGGACTAGCGGGAGTACGGACAGATACGCAGTATTTT CASSAGLAGVRTDTQYF
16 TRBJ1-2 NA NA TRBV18 TGTGCCAGCTCACCATCAGGAGGAGGCGATTGGAATGGCTACACCTTC CASSPSGGGDWNGYTF
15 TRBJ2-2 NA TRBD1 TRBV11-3 TGTGCCAGCAGCCGAAAGGGACAGCACACCGGGGAGCTGTTTTTT CASSRKGQHTGELFF
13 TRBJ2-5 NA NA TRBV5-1 TGCGCCAGCAGCTTGGACTACCAAGAGACCCAGTACTTC CASSLDYQETQYF